What follows describes a single T cell receptor (beta chain). Its matching antigen is unknown. This specimen comes from a study of cytomegalovirus exposure and HLA in healthy donors. Regarding the study as a whole: In a later analysis, parvovirus B19, influenza, CMV and Epstein-Barr virus appeared linked to several top co-occurrence clusters.

The PCR employed 60 Vbeta primers together with 13 Jbeta primers. Only in-frame clones appear in the TCRdb table, and some are missing; sequencing was by immunoSEQ multiplex PCR. The sample has nearly 300,000 clones, just over 85% seen once. The V and J ends lost 1 base and 0 bases respectively, with 12 bases between them. CDR1 MDHEN and CDR2 SYDVKM come from the germline V gene. The CDR3 totals 16 residues. What was sequenced was PBMCs. The chain couples TRBV28 to TRBJ1-1, with D tentatively TRBD1 (5 bases). The receptor was derived from a man in his forties in good health and CMV-seropositive. DNA of the CDR3: TGTGCCAGCAGTTTATCTGAGACAGTTGTGAACACTGAAGCTTTCTTT. Protein: CASSLSETVVNTEAFF.